One sample yielded the 20 T cell receptor beta chains listed below, sequenced in a study of T cell responses to AZD1222 COVID-19 vaccine. Produced via immunoSEQ multiplex PCR; TCRdb's table is partial and in-frame only. The sample lists about 100,000 clones, around nine tenths seen once, with more than 15% in the top ten. The sequences come from peripheral blood, collected on day 0 of AZD1222 vaccination. These receptors were collected from an adult in good health.

The chain is built from TRBV11-3 and TRBJ2-7; D unresolved. The CDR3 contains 15 residues. Germline V CDR1 and CDR2: SGHNT, YENEEA. Trimming stripped 4 bases from V and 3 bases from J, with 16 bases between. In DNA, the CDR3 is TGTGCCAGCAGCTCGAGCCAAAACGGAGTCTACGAGCAGTACTTC. The encoded protein is CASSSSQNGVYEQYF. The complete variable domain, with remaining parts taken from reference TRBV11-3 and TRBJ2-7, reads EAGVVQSPRYKIIEKKQPVAFWCNPISGHNTLYWYLQNLGQGPELLIRYENEEAVDDSQLPKDRFSAERLKGVDSTLKIQPAELGDSAVYLCASSSSQNGVYEQYFGPGTRLTVT.

The chain joins TRBV2 to TRBJ1-2; a weak D match, TRBD1 (5 bases). This CDR3 is built from 17 residues. Germline assignment: CDR1 SNHLY and CDR2 FYNNEI. The V gene lost 2 bases and the J gene lost 8 bases, with 24 bases spanning the gap. CDR3 sequence (DNA): TGTGCCAGCAGTGAAAAGGGTAGGATCGGGGCCTTATTGGGCTACACCTTC. The encoded protein is CASSEKGRIGALLGYTF.

This chain links TRBV7-3 with TRBJ1-1, with a weak D call TRBD1 (5 bases). This CDR3 is 14 amino acids long. V lost 5 bases, J lost 7 bases, and 17 bases lay in between. Germline V CDR1 and CDR2: SGHTA, FQGTGA. The CDR3 DNA follows: TGTGCCAGCAGCCCAAGCCAGGGCTATGGTGAAGCTTTCTTT. It encodes CASSPSQGYGEAFF.

The genes are TRBV6-5 and TRBJ1-3; D gene ambiguous. V was pared by 0 bases and J by 0 bases, with 9 bases between. CDR3 size: 16 residues. Germline CDR1 MNHEY, CDR2 SVGAGI. The CDR3 reads CASSYSIWSSGNTIYF. CDR3 DNA sequence: TGTGCCAGCAGTTACTCCATCTGGAGCTCTGGAAACACCATATATTTT.

The chain carries TRBV12-5 and TRBJ2-3, with TRBD1 matching 8 bases. The germline V gene encodes CDR1 LGHNT and CDR2 FRNRAP. The CDR3 loop spans 16 amino acids. V lost 6 bases, J lost 0 bases, and 8 bases stayed unmatched. The CDR3 nucleotides are TGTGCTAGTGGGGGGGGACAGGCGATGAGCACAGATACGCAGTATTTT. Protein product: CASGGGQAMSTDTQYF. The whole variable domain, remainder taken from reference TRBV12-5 and TRBJ2-3, is DARVTQTPRHKVTEMGQEVTMRCQPILGHNTVFWYRQTMMQGLELLAYFRNRAPLDDSGMPKDRFSAEMPDATLATLKIQPSEPRDSAVYFCASGGGQAMSTDTQYFGPGTRLTVL.

The chain uses TRBV19 and TRBJ2-7, with D possibly being TRBD1 (5 bases). Germline V gives CDR1 LNHDA, CDR2 SQIVND (reference sequence). With 5 bases removed from V and 0 bases from J, the gap between germline ends came to 11 bases. The CDR3 length is 14 residues. CDR3 DNA sequence: TGTGCCAGTAGTTCCCAGACAGACTCCTACGAGCAGTACTTC. Translation gives CASSSQTDSYEQYF.

This clone has a single count. The chain recombines TRBV4-1 with TRBJ2-7; 9 nucleotides agree with TRBD1. This CDR3 contains 16 residues. CDR1 is MGHRA and CDR2 is YSYEKL in the germline V gene. The junction had 6 bases not matched to a gene; V was cut back by 1 base and J by 2 bases. The chain's CDR3 is CASSQGSTGGTYEQYF. The CDR3 nucleotides are TGCGCCAGCAGCCAAGGTTCGACAGGGGGGACCTACGAGCAGTACTTC.

A word on this clone: Additional DNA sequences in this sample encode the identical CDR3. The J gene is TRBJ2-1, the V gene TRBV5-1; 10 nucleotides match TRBD2. Looked up from germline, CDR1 is SGHRS and CDR2 is YFSETQ. V lost 0 bases to trimming and J lost 3 bases; unmatched junction nucleotides: 3. The CDR3 sequence is 16 residues long. The CDR3 sequence: CASSLGLAGGYNEQFF. CDR3 nucleotide sequence: TGCGCCAGCAGCTTGGGATTAGCGGGGGGCTACAATGAGCAGTTCTTC.

Concerning this clone: The same CDR3 is also encoded by other DNA sequences in this sample. The chain uses TRBV24-1 and TRBJ2-5; TRBD2 matches 7 bases. The length of the CDR3 is 13 residues. The junction had 3 bases not matched to a gene; V was cut back by 5 bases and J by 4 bases. CDR1 KGHDR and CDR2 SFDVKD come from the germline V gene. The CDR3 nucleotides read TGTGCCACCAGTGGCGGGGGAGGAGAGACCCAGTACTTC. Translating gives CATSGGGGETQYF.

This sequence joins TRBV29-1 and TRBJ1-2, with D unresolved. CDR1 SQVTM and CDR2 ANQGSEA come from the germline V gene. The CDR3 length is 13 residues. Trimming pared 3 bases from V and 4 bases from J, leaving 12 bases between. This chain's CDR3 is CSVEPGTSYGYTF. CDR3 DNA sequence: TGCAGCGTTGAGCCAGGAACCTCCTATGGCTACACCTTC.

The chain recombines TRBV4-1 with TRBJ2-3; 13 bases are a match to TRBD2. Germline V gene sequence: CDR1 MGHRA, CDR2 YSYEKL. J lost 4 bases, V lost 1 base, and 8 bases had no gene match. This CDR3 is 18 amino acids long. CDR3 nucleotides: TGCGCCAGCAGCCAAGGATGGGGGACTAGCGGGAAATCAGATACGCAGTATTTT. It yields the protein CASSQGWGTSGKSDTQYF.

V is TRBV11-1 and J is TRBJ2-7; D not certain. Looked up from germline, CDR1 is SGHAT and CDR2 is FQDESV (reference sequence). V dropped 0 bases and J dropped 5 bases, with 8 bases sitting between them. The CDR3 is 13 amino acids. The CDR3 here is CASSLAARDEQYF. DNA of the CDR3: TGTGCCAGCAGCTTAGCCGCTAGGGACGAGCAGTACTTC.

The chain employs TRBV6-5 and TRBJ2-2; 9 bases agree with TRBD2. CDR1 is MNHEY, CDR2 SVGAGI, per germline. The length of the CDR3 is 13 residues. As DNA, the CDR3 is TGTGTCTCTAGCGGGGAGAACACCGGGGAGCTGTTTTTT. This encodes CVSSGENTGELFF.

The rearrangement joins TRBV7-9 to TRBJ2-1; TRBD2 aligns across 14 bases. Germline V gene sequence: CDR1 SEHNR, CDR2 FQNEAQ (reference sequence). The CDR3 totals 17 residues. V shed 8 bases and J 9 bases; nucleotides not matched to a gene: 15. In nucleotides, the CDR3 is TGTGCCAGCGGTTCAACCGGGACTAGCGGGAGAAGAAGTGAGCAGTTCTTC. It specifies CASGSTGTSGRRSEQFF.

V and J are TRBV7-8 and TRBJ2-2, with D perhaps TRBD2 (5 bases). In germline, CDR1 is SGHVS, CDR2 FQNEAQ. Deletions cut 4 bases from V and 5 bases from J, with 11 bases between. The CDR3 runs to 14 residues. CDR3 amino acids: CASSSGSPTGELFF. Written as DNA, the CDR3 is TGTGCCAGCAGCTCGGGAAGCCCAACCGGGGAGCTGTTTTTT.

This clone was seen just once. The CDR3 DNA is TGCGCCAGCAGCTTGGTAGGGACTGGAAACACCATATATTTT. Translation gives CASSLVGTGNTIYF. The V and J genes are TRBV5-1 and TRBJ1-3; D uncertain. Trimming cost V 0 bases and J 2 bases, with 6 bases left between them. The germline V gene encodes CDR1 SGHRS and CDR2 YFSETQ. The CDR3 runs 14 residues.

This clone was detected a few times. The chain combines TRBV18 with TRBJ2-3, with 13 bases aligning to TRBD2. CDR1 is KGHSH and CDR2 is LQKENI in the germline V gene. The length of the CDR3 is 15 residues. V shed 4 bases, J shed 7 bases, and the junction held 5 bases outside the gene matches. CDR3 amino acids: CASSLGLAGDYTQYF. The CDR3 region has the DNA TGTGCCAGCTCACTTGGACTAGCGGGGGATTATACGCAGTATTTT. Based on the CDR3 plus reference TRBV18 and TRBJ2-3, the full variable domain is NAGVMQNPRHLVRRRGQEARLRCSPMKGHSHVYWYRQLPEEGLKFMVYLQKENIIDESGMPKERFSAEFPKEGPSILRIQQVVRGDSAAYFCASSLGLAGDYTQYFGPGTRLTVL.

DNA of the CDR3: TGCGCCAGCAGTGACAGAACAAGCAATCAGCCCCAGCATTTT. Encoded protein: CASSDRTSNQPQHF. The V and J genes are TRBV10-2 and TRBJ1-5; D not certain. V was shortened by 3 bases and J by 1 base, with 7 bases between the two germline ends. CDR1 is WSHSY and CDR2 is SAAADI in the germline V gene. The CDR3 is 14 residues long.

The J gene is TRBJ2-3, the V gene TRBV19; 7 nucleotides line up with TRBD2. With 2 bases clipped from V and 1 base from J, the junction kept 6 bases outside the gene matches. The CDR3 consists of 16 residues. Germline CDR1 and CDR2: LNHDA and SQIVND (reference sequence). DNA for the CDR3: TGTGCCAGTAGTATACGTCCTAGCGGCCGCACAGATACGCAGTATTTT. Translation: CASSIRPSGRTDTQYF. Full variable domain (outside the CDR3, taken from reference TRBV19 and TRBJ2-3): DGGITQSPKYLFRKEGQNVTLSCEQNLNHDAMYWYRQDPGQGLRLIYYSQIVNDFQKGDIAEGYSVSREKKESFPLTVTSAQKNPTAFYLCASSIRPSGRTDTQYFGPGTRLTVL.

The V call is TRBV27, the J call TRBJ2-2, with TRBD1 matching 8 bases. This CDR3 contains 16 residues. J lost 5 bases, V lost 6 bases, and 11 bases had no gene match. Germline CDR1 reads MNHEY; CDR2 reads SMNVEV (reference sequence). CDR3 bases: TGTGCCAGCAGCACAGGGGGAGGCAGGGGTACCGGGGAGCTGTTTTTT. Its protein product is CASSTGGGRGTGELFF.